The clone carrying this T cell receptor beta chain has at least ten counts. Antigen unknown. This specimen comes from a study of T cells after posttransplantation cyclophosphamide. Study-wide points: Recipient CMV seropositivity and CMV reactivation strongly tracked TRB clonality. TRB overlap between skin or GI tissue T cells and blood was limited. Later blood repertoires were often dominated by clones from the donor CD8+ memory compartment.

The CDR3 extends over 14 amino acids. Some clones are missing from TCRdb's copy, which holds only in-frame ones; the method was immunoSEQ multiplex PCR. The sample is made up of tens of thousands of clones, none counted only once. Cyclophosphamide on days +3 and +4 followed busulfan-fludarabine conditioning and a marrow graft. The material sequenced was PBMCs, taken after allogeneic stem cell transplant with posttransplant cyclophosphamide. The clonotype was recovered from a young adult male patient who received an allogeneic stem cell transplant from a related donor, was CMV-positive, and had no GVHD. Some T cells may be supplied by the graft donor. V usage is TRBV21-1 and J usage is TRBJ2-1; whether TRBD1, the table's D call, matches the DNA was not checked. TRBV21-1 is flagged as a pseudogene. CDR3 residues: CASPGRQVHNEQFF. CDR3 DNA: TGTGCCAGTCCAGGGAGACAGGTACACAATGAGCAGTTCTTC.